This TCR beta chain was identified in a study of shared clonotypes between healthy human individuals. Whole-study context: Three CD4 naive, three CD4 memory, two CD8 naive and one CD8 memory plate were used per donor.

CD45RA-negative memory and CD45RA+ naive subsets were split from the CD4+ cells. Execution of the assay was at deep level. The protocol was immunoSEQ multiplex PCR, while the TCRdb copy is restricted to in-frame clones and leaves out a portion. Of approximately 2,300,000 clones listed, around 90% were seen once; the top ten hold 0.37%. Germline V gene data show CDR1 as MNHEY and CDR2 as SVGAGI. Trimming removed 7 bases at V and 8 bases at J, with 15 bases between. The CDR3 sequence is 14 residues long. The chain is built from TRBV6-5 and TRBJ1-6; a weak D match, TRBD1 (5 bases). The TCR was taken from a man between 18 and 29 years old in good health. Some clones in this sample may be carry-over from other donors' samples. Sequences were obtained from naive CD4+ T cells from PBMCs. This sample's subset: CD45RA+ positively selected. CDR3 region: CASNPSGGDSPLHF. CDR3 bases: TGTGCCAGCAACCCATCGGGGGGGGATTCACCCCTCCACTTT.